The clone carrying this TCR beta chain was counted a single time. Antigen specificity is unknown. CDR3 size: 16 residues. Germline assignment: CDR1 LNHDA and CDR2 SQIVND (reference sequence). Deletions cut 3 bases from V and 6 bases from J, with 19 bases between. The data stem from a study of cytomegalovirus exposure and HLA in healthy donors. Study-wide results and limits: Some public TCRs appeared in many individuals, while most sequences were rare.

The donors, nominally healthy at sampling, likely had unrecorded immune exposures. This PCR relied on a set of 60 Vbeta primers and 13 Jbeta primers. As processed by the authors: Unique TCR beta chains totaled about 78 million in a later count, with roughly 10 million of them shared. TCRdb's table, derived via immunoSEQ multiplex PCR, lists solely in-frame clones and lacks some. The D gene and trimming were derived from the DNA, and the V and J assignments and clone size from that table. The table records a few hundred thousand clones, roughly 80% of them present only once. This chain links TRBV19 with TRBJ2-3; D possibly corresponds to TRBD2 (6 bases). The source material was PBMCs. The receptor was derived from a man aged 30 to 45 in good health and CMV-seronegative. CDR3 coding DNA: TGTGCCAGTAGTATCGGTAGCGGAGGGCACAAGGATACGCAGTATTTT. This gives the protein CASSIGSGGHKDTQYF. The whole variable domain, filled in from reference TRBV19 and TRBJ2-3, reads DGGITQSPKYLFRKEGQNVTLSCEQNLNHDAMYWYRQDPGQGLRLIYYSQIVNDFQKGDIAEGYSVSREKKESFPLTVTSAQKNPTAFYLCASSIGSGGHKDTQYFGPGTRLTVL.